This T cell receptor beta chain was captured in a study of shared clonotypes between healthy human individuals. Points from the study as a whole: Genetic and exposure-history diversity was limited by the small donor number.

Assay: immunoSEQ multiplex PCR; the TCRdb copy retains only in-frame clones and omits some. Of a few million clones listed, about 93% were seen once; the top ten hold 1.5% to 2%. V trimming: 5 bases; J trimming: 4 bases; junction bases outside the gene matches: 5. Germline CDR1 is SGHVS and CDR2 is FNYEAQ. The CDR3 length is 15 residues. Naive CD8 cells comprised CD45RO-negative, CCR7-positively selected cells, excluding terminally differentiated effector memory CD45RA+ cells. Concerning this clone: What it recognizes is unknown.

The chain joins TRBV7-6 to TRBJ2-2, with 9 bases lining up with TRBD1. The source is a man aged 18 to 30 in good health. Some clones in this sample may be carry-over from other donors' samples. The sequenced material came from naive CD8+ T cells from PBMCs. CDR3 region: CASSGDREGTGELFF. CDR3 bases: TGTGCCAGCAGCGGGGACAGGGAGGGCACCGGGGAGCTGTTTTTT.